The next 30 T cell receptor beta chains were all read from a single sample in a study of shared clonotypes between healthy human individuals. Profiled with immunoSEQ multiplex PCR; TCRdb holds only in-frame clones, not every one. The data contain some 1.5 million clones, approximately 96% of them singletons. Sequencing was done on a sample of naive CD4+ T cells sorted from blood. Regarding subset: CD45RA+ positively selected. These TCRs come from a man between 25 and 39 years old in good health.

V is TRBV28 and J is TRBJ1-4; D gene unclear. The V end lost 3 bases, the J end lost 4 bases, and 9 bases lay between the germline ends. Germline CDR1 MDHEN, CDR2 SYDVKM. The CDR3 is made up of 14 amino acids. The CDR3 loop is CASSFPGGNEKLFF. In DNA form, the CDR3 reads TGTGCCAGCAGTTTTCCAGGAGGTAATGAAAAACTGTTTTTT.

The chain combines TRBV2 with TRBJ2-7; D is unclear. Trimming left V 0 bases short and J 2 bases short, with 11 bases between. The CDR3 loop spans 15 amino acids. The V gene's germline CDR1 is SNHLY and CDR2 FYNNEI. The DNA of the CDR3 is TGTGCCAGCAGTGAAGCGCTTCCCGAAACCTACGAGCAGTACTTC. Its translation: CASSEALPETYEQYF. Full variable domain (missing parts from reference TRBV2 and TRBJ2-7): EPEVTQTPSHQVTQMGQEVILRCVPISNHLYFYWYRQILGQKVEFLVSFYNNEISEKSEIFDDQFSVERPDGSNFTLKIRSTKLEDSAMYFCASSEALPETYEQYFGPGTRLTVT.

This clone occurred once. CDR3 sequence reads: CASSLRVAANTDTQYF. The DNA for the CDR3 is TGTGCCAGCAGCTTAAGGGTAGCGGCCAACACAGATACGCAGTATTTT. The chain has TRBV7-8 and TRBJ2-3, with D possibly matching TRBD2 (6 bases). The CDR3 runs to 16 residues. Germline loops: CDR1 SGHVS, CDR2 FQNEAQ. V was trimmed by 2 bases and J by 2 bases, leaving 14 bases between them.

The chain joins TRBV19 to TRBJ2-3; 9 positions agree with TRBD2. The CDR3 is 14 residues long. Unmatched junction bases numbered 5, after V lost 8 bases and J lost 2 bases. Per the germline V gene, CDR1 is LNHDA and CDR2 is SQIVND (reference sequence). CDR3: CASRAGGFTDTQYF. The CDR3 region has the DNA TGTGCCAGTCGGGCGGGAGGGTTCACAGATACGCAGTATTTT.

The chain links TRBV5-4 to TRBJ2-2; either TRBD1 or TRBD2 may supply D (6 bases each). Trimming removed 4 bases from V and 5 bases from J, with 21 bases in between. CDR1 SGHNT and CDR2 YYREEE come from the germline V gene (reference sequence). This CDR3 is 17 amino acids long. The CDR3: CASSPNSGVGGTGELFF. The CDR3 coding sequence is TGTGCCAGCAGCCCCAATTCAGGGGTAGGGGGGACCGGGGAGCTGTTTTTT.

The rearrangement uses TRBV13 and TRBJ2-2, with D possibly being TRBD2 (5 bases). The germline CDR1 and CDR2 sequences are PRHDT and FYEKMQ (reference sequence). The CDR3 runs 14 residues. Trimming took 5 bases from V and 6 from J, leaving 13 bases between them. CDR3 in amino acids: CASSPGPSPGELFF. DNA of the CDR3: TGTGCCAGCAGCCCGGGCCCTAGCCCCGGGGAGCTGTTTTTT.

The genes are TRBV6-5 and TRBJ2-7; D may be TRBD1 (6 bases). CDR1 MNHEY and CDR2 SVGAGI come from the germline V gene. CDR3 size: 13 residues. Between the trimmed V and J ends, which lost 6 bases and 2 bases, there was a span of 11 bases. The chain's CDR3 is CASRRQETYEQYF. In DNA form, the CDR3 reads TGTGCCAGCAGAAGACAGGAAACCTACGAGCAGTACTTC.

This CDR3 is CASSEERGNTIYF. The CDR3 DNA sequence: TGTGCCAGCAGTGAAGAGAGAGGAAACACCATATATTTT. This rearrangement joins TRBV2 to TRBJ1-3; D gene uncertain. Between the trimmed V and J ends, which lost 1 base and 4 bases, there was a span of 5 bases. The CDR3 sequence is 13 residues long. The V gene's germline CDR1 is SNHLY and CDR2 FYNNEI.

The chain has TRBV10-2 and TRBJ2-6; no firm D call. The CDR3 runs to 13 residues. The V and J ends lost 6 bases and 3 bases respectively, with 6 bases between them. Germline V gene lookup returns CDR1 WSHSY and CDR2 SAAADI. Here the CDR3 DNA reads TGCGCCAGCAGGGGAAGTGGGGCCAACGTCCTGACTTTC. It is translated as CASRGSGANVLTF.

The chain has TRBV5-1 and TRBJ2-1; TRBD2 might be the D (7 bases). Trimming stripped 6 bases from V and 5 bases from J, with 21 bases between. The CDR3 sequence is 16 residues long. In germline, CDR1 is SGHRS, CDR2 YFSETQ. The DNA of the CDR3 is TGCGCCAGCACTGACGGGGGGCGGGCGGTAAACAATGAGCAGTTCTTC. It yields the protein CASTDGGRAVNNEQFF.

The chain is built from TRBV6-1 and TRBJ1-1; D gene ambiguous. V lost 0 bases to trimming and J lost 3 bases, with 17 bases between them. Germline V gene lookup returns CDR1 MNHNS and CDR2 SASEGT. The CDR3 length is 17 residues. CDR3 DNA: TGTGCCAGCAGTGAAGCGAAACGGCCCCTTAGTGACACTGAAGCTTTCTTT. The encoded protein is CASSEAKRPLSDTEAFF.

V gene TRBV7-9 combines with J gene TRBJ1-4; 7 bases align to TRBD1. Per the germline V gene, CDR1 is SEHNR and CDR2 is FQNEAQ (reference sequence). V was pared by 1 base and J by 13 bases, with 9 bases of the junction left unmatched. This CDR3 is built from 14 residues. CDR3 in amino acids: CASSLEQGSGGLFF. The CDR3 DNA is TGTGCCAGCAGCTTAGAACAGGGGAGCGGTGGACTGTTTTTT.

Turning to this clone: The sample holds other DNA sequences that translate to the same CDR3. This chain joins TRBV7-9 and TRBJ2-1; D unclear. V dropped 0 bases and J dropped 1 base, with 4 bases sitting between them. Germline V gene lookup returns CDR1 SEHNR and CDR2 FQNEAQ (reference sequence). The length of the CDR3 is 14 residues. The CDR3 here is CASSLAGSYNEQFF. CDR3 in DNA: TGTGCCAGCAGCTTAGCCGGATCCTACAATGAGCAGTTCTTC.

The CDR3 bases are TGTGCCAGCAGCCCCCTCATCGTGGCCCAGCATTTT. It specifies CASSPLIVAQHF. The gene calls are TRBV28 and TRBJ1-5, with D hard to call. Germline V CDR1 and CDR2: MDHEN, SYDVKM. V dropped 6 bases and J dropped 11 bases, with 14 bases sitting between them. This CDR3 contains 12 residues.

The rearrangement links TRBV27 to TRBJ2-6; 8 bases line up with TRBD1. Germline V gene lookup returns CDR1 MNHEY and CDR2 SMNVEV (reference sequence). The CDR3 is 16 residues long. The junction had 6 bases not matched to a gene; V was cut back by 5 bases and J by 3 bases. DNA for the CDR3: TGTGCCAGCAGTCCCAGACAGGGGCTTGGGGCCAACGTCCTGACTTTC. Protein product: CASSPRQGLGANVLTF.

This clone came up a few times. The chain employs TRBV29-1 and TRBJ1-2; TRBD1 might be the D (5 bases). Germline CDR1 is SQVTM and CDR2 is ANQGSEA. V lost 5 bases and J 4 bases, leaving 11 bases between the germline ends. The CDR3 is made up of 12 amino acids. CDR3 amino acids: CSVRQKPYGYTF. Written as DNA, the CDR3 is TGCAGCGTTCGACAGAAACCCTATGGCTACACCTTC.

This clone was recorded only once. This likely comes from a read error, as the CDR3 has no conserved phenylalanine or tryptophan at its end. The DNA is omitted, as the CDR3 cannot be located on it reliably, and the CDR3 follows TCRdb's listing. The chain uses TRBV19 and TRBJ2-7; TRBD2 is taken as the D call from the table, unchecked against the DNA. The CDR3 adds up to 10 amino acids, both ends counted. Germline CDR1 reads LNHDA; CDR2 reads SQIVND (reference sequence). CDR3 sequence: CARAMNLTTD.

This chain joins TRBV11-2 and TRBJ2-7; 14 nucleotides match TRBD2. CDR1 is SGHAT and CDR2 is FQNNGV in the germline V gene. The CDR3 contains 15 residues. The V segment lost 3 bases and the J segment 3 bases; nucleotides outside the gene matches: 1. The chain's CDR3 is CASSFGTSGSYEQYF. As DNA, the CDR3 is TGTGCCAGCAGCTTTGGGACTAGCGGGAGCTACGAGCAGTACTTC. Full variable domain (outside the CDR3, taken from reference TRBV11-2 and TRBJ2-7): EAGVAQSPRYKIIEKRQSVAFWCNPISGHATLYWYQQILGQGPKLLIQFQNNGVVDDSQLPKDRFSAERLKGVDSTLKIQPAKLEDSAVYLCASSFGTSGSYEQYFGPGTRLTVT.

The CDR3 nucleotides read TGTGCCAGCAGACAATTGCGGCCGGCTTTTGGAAACACCATATATTTT. It yields the protein CASRQLRPAFGNTIYF. The chain has TRBV28 and TRBJ1-3; D uncertain. The CDR3 covers 16 residues. Trimming stripped 6 bases from V and 3 bases from J, with 18 bases between. CDR1 is MDHEN, CDR2 SYDVKM, per germline.

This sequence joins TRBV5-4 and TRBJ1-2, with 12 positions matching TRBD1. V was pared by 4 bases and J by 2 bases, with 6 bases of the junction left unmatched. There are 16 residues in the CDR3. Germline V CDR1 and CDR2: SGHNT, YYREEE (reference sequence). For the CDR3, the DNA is TGTGCCAGCAGCAACCGGGACAGGGGGCCCAACTATGGCTACACCTTC. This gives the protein CASSNRDRGPNYGYTF.

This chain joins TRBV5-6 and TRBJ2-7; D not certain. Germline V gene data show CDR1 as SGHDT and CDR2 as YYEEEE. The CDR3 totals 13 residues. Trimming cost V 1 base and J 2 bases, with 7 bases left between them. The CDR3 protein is CASSLNSPYEQYF. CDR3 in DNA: TGTGCCAGCAGCTTGAATAGCCCCTACGAGCAGTACTTC. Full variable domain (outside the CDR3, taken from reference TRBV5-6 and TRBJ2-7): DAGVTQSPTHLIKTRGQQVTLRCSPKSGHDTVSWYQQALGQGPQFIFQYYEEEERQRGNFPDRFSGHQFPNYSSELNVNALLLGDSALYLCASSLNSPYEQYFGPGTRLTVT.

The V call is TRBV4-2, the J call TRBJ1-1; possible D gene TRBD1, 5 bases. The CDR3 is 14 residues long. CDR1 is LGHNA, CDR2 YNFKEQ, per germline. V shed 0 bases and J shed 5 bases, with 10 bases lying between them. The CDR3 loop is CASSQDKGITEAFF. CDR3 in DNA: TGTGCCAGCAGCCAAGATAAGGGGATTACTGAAGCTTTCTTT.

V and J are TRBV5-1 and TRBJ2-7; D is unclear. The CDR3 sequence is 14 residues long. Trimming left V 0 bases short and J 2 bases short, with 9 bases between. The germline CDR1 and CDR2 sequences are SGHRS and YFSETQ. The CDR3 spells CASSLDAATYEQYF. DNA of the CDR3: TGCGCCAGCAGCTTGGATGCGGCTACCTACGAGCAGTACTTC.

CDR3 in DNA: TGCGCCAGCAGCCAAGATGTTACAGGGCCTGGCGAGCAGTACTTC. Translated, it gives CASSQDVTGPGEQYF. This chain joins TRBV4-3 and TRBJ2-7, with D possibly TRBD1 on 6 matching bases. Germline CDR1 is LGHNA and CDR2 is YSLEER. The germline V and J ends were trimmed by 0 bases and 6 bases, with 15 bases remaining between them. The CDR3 has 15 residues.

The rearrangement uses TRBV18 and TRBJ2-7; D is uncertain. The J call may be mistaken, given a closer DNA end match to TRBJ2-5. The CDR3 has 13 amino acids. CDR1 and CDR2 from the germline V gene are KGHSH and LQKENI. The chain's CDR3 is CASSPQVAETQYF. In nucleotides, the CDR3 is TGTGCCAGCTCACCTCAGGTTGCAGAGACCCAGTACTTC.

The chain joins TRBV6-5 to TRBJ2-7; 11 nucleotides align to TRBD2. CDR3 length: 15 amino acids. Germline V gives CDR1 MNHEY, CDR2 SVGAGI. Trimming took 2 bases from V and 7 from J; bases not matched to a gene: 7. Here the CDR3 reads CASSYLGLAAREQYF. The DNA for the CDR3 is TGTGCCAGCAGTTACCTGGGACTAGCGGCCAGGGAGCAGTACTTC.

Here the CDR3 reads CSVEARQDEAFF. The DNA for the CDR3 is TGCAGCGTTGAAGCGCGCCAGGATGAAGCTTTCTTT. The V call is TRBV29-1, the J call TRBJ1-1; no reliable D call. The germline V gene encodes CDR1 SQVTM and CDR2 ANQGSEA. V lost 1 base, J lost 7 bases, and 10 bases lay in between. The length of the CDR3 is 12 residues.

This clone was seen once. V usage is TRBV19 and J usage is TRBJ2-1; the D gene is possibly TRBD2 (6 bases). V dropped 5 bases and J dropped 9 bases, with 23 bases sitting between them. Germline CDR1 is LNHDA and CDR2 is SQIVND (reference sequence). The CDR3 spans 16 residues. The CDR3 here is CASSATGTSLRLEQFF. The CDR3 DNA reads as TGTGCCAGTAGTGCAACTGGGACTTCACTGAGACTTGAGCAGTTCTTC.

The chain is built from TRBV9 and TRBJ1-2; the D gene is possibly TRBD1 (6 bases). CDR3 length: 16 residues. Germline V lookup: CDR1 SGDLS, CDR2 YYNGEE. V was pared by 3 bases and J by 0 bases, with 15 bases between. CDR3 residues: CASSARDTLSNYGYTF. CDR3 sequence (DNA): TGTGCCAGCAGCGCCCGGGACACCTTATCTAACTATGGCTACACCTTC.

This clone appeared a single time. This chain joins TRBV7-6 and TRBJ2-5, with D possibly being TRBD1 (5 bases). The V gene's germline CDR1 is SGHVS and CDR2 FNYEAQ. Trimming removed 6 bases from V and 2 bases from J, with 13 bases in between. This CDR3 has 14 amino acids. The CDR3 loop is CASRLDSSQETQYF. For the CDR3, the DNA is TGTGCCAGCAGACTTGACAGTTCACAAGAGACCCAGTACTTC.